The 22 T cell receptor beta chains listed next were all sequenced from one sample in a study of cytomegalovirus exposure and HLA in healthy donors. Sequencing used immunoSEQ multiplex PCR; TCRdb keeps in-frame clones, though not all of them. The sample records approximately 180,000 clones, around 86% being singletons. Material: PBMCs. Receptor source: a man between 18 and 29 years old in good health and CMV-seropositive.

J is TRBJ2-3 and V is TRBV5-4; TRBD2 matches at 12 bases. CDR1 and CDR2 (germline): SGHNT, YYREEE (reference sequence). V lost 4 bases and J lost 6; bases outside the gene matches: 12. The CDR3 loop spans 17 amino acids. The chain's CDR3 is CASSPGAGTSGSDTQYF. In DNA form, the CDR3 reads TGTGCCAGCAGCCCTGGGGCGGGGACTAGCGGGTCGGATACGCAGTATTTT. Looking up the rest from reference TRBV5-4 and TRBJ2-3 gives the full variable domain: ETGVTQSPTHLIKTRGQQVTLRCSSQSGHNTVSWYQQALGQGPQFIFQYYREEENGRGNFPPRFSGLQFPNYSSELNVNALELDDSALYLCASSPGAGTSGSDTQYFGPGTRLTVL.

The chain combines TRBV7-6 with TRBJ1-2; 8 bases map to TRBD1. Germline V lookup: CDR1 SGHVS, CDR2 FNYEAQ. The V and J ends lost 5 bases and 4 bases, in that order; junction bases with no gene match: 9. This CDR3 has 15 amino acids. The CDR3 nucleotides read TGTGCCAGCAGCCCGCCGGGACAGGTCCCCTATGGCTACACCTTC. Its translation is CASSPPGQVPYGYTF. The full variable domain, completed using reference TRBV7-6 and TRBJ1-2, is GAGVSQSPRYKVTKRGQDVALRCDPISGHVSLYWYRQALGQGPEFLTYFNYEAQQDKSGLPNDRFSAERPEGSISTLTIQRTEQRDSAMYRCASSPPGQVPYGYTFGSGTRLTVV.

This chain connects TRBV28 to TRBJ2-3; 8 positions match TRBD1. V trimming: 5 bases; J trimming: 4 bases; junction bases outside the gene matches: 11. This CDR3 is built from 16 residues. Germline-derived CDR1 and CDR2 are MDHEN and SYDVKM. CDR3 DNA: TGTGCCAGCAGTCCCCCCCCTGGGACAGGCCCAGATACGCAGTATTTT. Translated: CASSPPPGTGPDTQYF.

The V call is TRBV9, the J call TRBJ1-5, with a tentative D call TRBD1 (6 bases). CDR1 is SGDLS and CDR2 is YYNGEE in the germline V gene. Trimming stripped 2 bases from V and 3 bases from J, with 9 bases between. The CDR3 runs to 14 residues. In DNA, the CDR3 is TGTGCCAGCAGCGTCGGACAGTACAATCAGCCCCAGCATTTT. Protein sequence: CASSVGQYNQPQHF.

This clone appeared once. J is TRBJ1-2 and V is TRBV7-9; 12 bases agree with TRBD1. V was clipped by 5 bases and J by 5 bases; unmatched bases: 6. The CDR3 length is 15 residues. The V gene's germline CDR1 is SEHNR and CDR2 FQNEAQ (reference sequence). CDR3 in DNA: TGTGCCAGCAGCCATTCGGGACAGGGGGCGTATGGCTACACCTTC. As protein: CASSHSGQGAYGYTF.

This chain uses TRBV5-6 with TRBJ2-1; 9 nucleotides agree with TRBD2. The germline V gene has CDR1 SGHDT and CDR2 YYEEEE. V lost 1 base to trimming and J lost 9 bases; unmatched junction nucleotides: 14. The CDR3 is made up of 17 amino acids. The CDR3 protein is CASSLRLAAIPTIEQFF. The CDR3 coding sequence is TGTGCCAGCAGCTTGAGACTAGCGGCCATCCCTACAATTGAGCAGTTCTTC.

The DNA for the CDR3 is TGTGCCAGCAGCCAGGGGTCAAATTACGAGCAGTACTTC. The encoded protein is CASSQGSNYEQYF. V usage is TRBV7-3 and J usage is TRBJ2-7, with D possibly matching TRBD1 (6 bases). The CDR3 consists of 13 residues. V was cut by 5 bases and J by 4 bases, with 12 bases left in between. Germline values: CDR1 SGHTA, CDR2 FQGTGA.

This clone came up once. This likely traces to a read error, being one base from a far larger clone. The CDR3 here is CASSAEDSFYGYIF. The CDR3 DNA reads TGTGCCAGCAGCGCCGAGGACTCCTTCTATGGCTACATCTTC. V usage is TRBV9 and J usage is TRBJ1-2, with D hard to call. Germline CDR1 reads SGDLS; CDR2 reads YYNGEE. This CDR3 spans 14 amino acids.

This chain connects TRBV9 to TRBJ2-7, with 7 bases lining up with TRBD2. The ends lost 4 bases at V and 4 bases at J; junction bases unmatched: 8. The CDR3 spans 14 residues. Per the germline V gene, CDR1 is SGDLS and CDR2 is YYNGEE. CDR3 nucleotide sequence: TGTGCCAGCAGCCCAAGGGACTACCCTTACGAGCAGTACTTC. Translation gives CASSPRDYPYEQYF.

This sequence joins TRBV4-3 and TRBJ1-1, with TRBD1 identical over 7 bases. Germline trimming cut 4 bases from V and 1 base from J; bases unmatched to any gene: 9. This CDR3 has 16 amino acids. The germline V gene encodes CDR1 LGHNA and CDR2 YSLEER. The CDR3 region has the DNA TGCGCCAGCAGCCGCGGCCTGGGACAGCCGAACACTGAAGCTTTCTTT. This translates into CASSRGLGQPNTEAFF.

This chain links TRBV5-1 with TRBJ2-6; D is ambiguous. This CDR3 contains 18 residues. Trimming left V 0 bases short and J 2 bases short, with 15 bases between. Per the germline V gene, CDR1 is SGHRS and CDR2 is YFSETQ. DNA for the CDR3: TGCGCCAGCAGCTTGGGGATGGTGGGTGCGGCTGGGGCCAACGTCCTGACTTTC. The encoded protein is CASSLGMVGAAGANVLTF.

The rearrangement links TRBV29-1 to TRBJ1-3; D not certain. V was trimmed by 6 bases and J by 0 bases, leaving 18 bases between them. Germline values: CDR1 SQVTM, CDR2 ANQGSEA. This CDR3 comprises 16 residues. As DNA, the CDR3 is TGCAGCGTACGGACGCTACGGGGTGACTCTGGAAACACCATATATTTT. Amino acid sequence: CSVRTLRGDSGNTIYF. Variable domain in full (rest from reference TRBV29-1 and TRBJ1-3): SAVISQKPSRDICQRGTSLTIQCQVDSQVTMMFWYRQQPGQSLTLIATANQGSEATYESGFVIDKFPISRPNLTFSTLTVSNMSPEDSSIYLCSVRTLRGDSGNTIYFGEGSWLTVV.

The V call is TRBV9, the J call TRBJ1-1; TRBD1 is a possible D gene (6 bases). The CDR3 runs to 14 residues. Germline CDR1 SGDLS, CDR2 YYNGEE. V shed 4 bases and J shed 3 bases, with 13 bases lying between them. The CDR3 DNA sequence: TGTGCCAGCAGCTCGCAGGGGCCGGACACTGAAGCTTTCTTT. Its translation: CASSSQGPDTEAFF. Filled out from reference TRBV9 and TRBJ1-1, the complete variable domain reads DSGVTQTPKHLITATGQRVTLRCSPRSGDLSVYWYQQSLDQGLQFLIQYYNGEERAKGNILERFSAQQFPDLHSELNLSSLELGDSALYFCASSSQGPDTEAFFGQGTRLTVV.

This chain joins TRBV28 and TRBJ2-1; TRBD2 agrees at 10 bases. This CDR3 spans 17 amino acids. The V gene's germline CDR1 is MDHEN and CDR2 SYDVKM. The ends lost 3 bases at V and 5 bases at J; junction bases unmatched: 10. The CDR3 DNA reads TGTGCCAGCAGTTTGTTGTCTAGCGGGAGTCGCAACAATGAGCAGTTCTTC. Residues: CASSLLSSGSRNNEQFF.

The chain combines TRBV7-8 with TRBJ2-7; no firm D call. The V gene's germline CDR1 is SGHVS and CDR2 FQNEAQ. V dropped 4 bases and J dropped 3 bases, with 4 bases sitting between them. The CDR3 contains 11 residues. This CDR3 reads CASSSDYEQYF. CDR3 in DNA: TGTGCCAGCAGCTCAGACTACGAGCAGTACTTC.

V gene TRBV19 combines with J gene TRBJ1-1, with a tentative D call TRBD1 (6 bases). Germline assignment: CDR1 LNHDA and CDR2 SQIVND (reference sequence). Trimming stripped 3 bases from V and 6 bases from J, with 14 bases between. The CDR3 length is 14 residues. The CDR3 loop is CASSIGQGYPEAFF. The CDR3 DNA sequence: TGTGCCAGTAGTATCGGGCAGGGGTATCCTGAAGCTTTCTTT.

The chain links TRBV7-8 to TRBJ2-1, with TRBD2 as a possible D gene (6 bases). Germline assignment: CDR1 SGHVS and CDR2 FQNEAQ. V was cut by 5 bases and J by 7 bases, with 9 bases left in between. The CDR3 sequence is 12 residues long. Here the CDR3 reads CASSQLANEQFF. CDR3 DNA sequence: TGTGCCAGCAGCCAACTAGCAAATGAGCAGTTCTTC.

J is TRBJ1-1 and V is TRBV4-3, with TRBD1 matching 9 bases. Germline CDR1 reads LGHNA; CDR2 reads YSLEER. Unmatched junction bases numbered 8, after V lost 2 bases and J lost 4 bases. This CDR3 comprises 16 residues. The DNA for the CDR3 is TGCGCCAGCAGCCAACAATTGACAGGGGGAAGCACTGAAGCTTTCTTT. This codes for CASSQQLTGGSTEAFF.

CDR3 amino acids: CASSQPTRWTSESTDTQYF. The CDR3 DNA is TGCGCCAGCAGCCAACCAACCCGGTGGACTAGCGAGAGCACAGATACGCAGTATTTT. The chain recombines TRBV4-3 with TRBJ2-3; TRBD2 agrees at 9 bases. The CDR3 runs 19 residues. Germline V CDR1 and CDR2: LGHNA, YSLEER. V shed 2 bases, J shed 0 bases, and the junction held 12 bases outside the gene matches.

The chain employs TRBV6-5 and TRBJ2-1; D is ambiguous. The germline V and J ends were trimmed by 6 bases and 14 bases, with 20 bases remaining between them. Per germline, CDR1 MNHEY and CDR2 SVGAGI. CDR3 length: 13 residues. This chain's CDR3 is CASRTLETSSEFF. CDR3 coding DNA: TGTGCCAGCAGAACGTTGGAGACCTCATCGGAGTTCTTC.

The chain is built from TRBV6-1 and TRBJ2-7; no firm D call. The CDR3 covers 12 residues. Trimming stripped 4 bases from V and 4 bases from J, with 8 bases between. Germline CDR1 is MNHNS and CDR2 is SASEGT. The CDR3 DNA sequence: TGTGCCAGCAGTGGGGCATTTTACGAGCAGTACTTC. Translating it yields CASSGAFYEQYF.

V and J are TRBV27 and TRBJ2-1, with a possible D match to TRBD2 (7 bases). The CDR3 is made up of 15 amino acids. Germline V lookup: CDR1 MNHEY, CDR2 SMNVEV (reference sequence). Trimming removed 2 bases at V and 2 bases at J, with 10 bases between. CDR3 amino acids: CASSLGGGTYNEQFF. The CDR3 region has the DNA TGTGCCAGCAGTTTAGGCGGGGGCACCTACAATGAGCAGTTCTTC.